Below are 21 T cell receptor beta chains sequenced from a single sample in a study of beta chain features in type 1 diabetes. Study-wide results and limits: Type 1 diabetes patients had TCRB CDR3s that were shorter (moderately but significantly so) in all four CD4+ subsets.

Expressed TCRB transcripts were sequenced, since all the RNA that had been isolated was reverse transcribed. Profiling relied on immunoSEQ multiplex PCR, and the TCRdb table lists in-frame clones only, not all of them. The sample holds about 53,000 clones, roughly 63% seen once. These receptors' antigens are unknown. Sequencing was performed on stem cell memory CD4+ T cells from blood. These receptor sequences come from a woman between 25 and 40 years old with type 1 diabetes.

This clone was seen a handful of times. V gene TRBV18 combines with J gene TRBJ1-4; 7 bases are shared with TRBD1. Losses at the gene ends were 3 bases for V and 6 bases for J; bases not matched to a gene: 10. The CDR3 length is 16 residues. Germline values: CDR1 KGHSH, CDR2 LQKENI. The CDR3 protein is CASSPVAGQSYEKLFF. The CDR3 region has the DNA TGTGCCAGCTCACCGGTCGCGGGACAGAGTTATGAAAAACTGTTTTTT.

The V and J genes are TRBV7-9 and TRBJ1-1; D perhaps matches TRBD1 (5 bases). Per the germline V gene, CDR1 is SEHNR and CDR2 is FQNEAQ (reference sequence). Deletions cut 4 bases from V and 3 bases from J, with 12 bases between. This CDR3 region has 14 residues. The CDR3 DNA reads TGTGCCAGCAGCTCCAGGGTTGCGGACACTGAAGCTTTCTTT. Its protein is CASSSRVADTEAFF.

The CDR3 protein is CASSPPHETQYF. CDR3 coding DNA: TGTGCCAGCTCACCACCCCATGAGACCCAGTACTTC. The chain employs TRBV18 and TRBJ2-5, with no clear D. Germline V CDR1 and CDR2: KGHSH, LQKENI. Trimming left V 0 bases short and J 5 bases short, with 4 bases between. The CDR3 sequence is 12 residues long.

The CDR3 protein is CSVELTGGGTEAFF. As DNA, the CDR3 is TGCAGCGTTGAGCTAACAGGGGGGGGCACTGAAGCTTTCTTT. The chain has TRBV29-1 and TRBJ1-1; TRBD1 agrees at 8 bases. The CDR3 covers 14 residues. The junction had 7 bases not matched to a gene; V was cut back by 3 bases and J by 4 bases. Per germline, CDR1 SQVTM and CDR2 ANQGSEA.

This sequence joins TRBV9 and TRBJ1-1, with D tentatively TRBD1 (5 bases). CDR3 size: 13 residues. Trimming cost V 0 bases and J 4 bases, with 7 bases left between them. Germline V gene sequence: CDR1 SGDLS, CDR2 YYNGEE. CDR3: CASSVEQGTEAFF. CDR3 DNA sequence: TGTGCCAGCAGCGTAGAGCAGGGCACTGAAGCTTTCTTT.

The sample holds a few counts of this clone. CDR3 protein: CASSLDWNEQFF. The CDR3 nucleotides are TGTGCCAGCAGTTTAGACTGGAATGAGCAGTTCTTC. The chain is built from TRBV27 and TRBJ2-1; D is unclear. Trimming took 2 bases from V and 7 from J, leaving 6 bases between them. The CDR3 has 12 residues. Germline assignment: CDR1 MNHEY and CDR2 SMNVEV (reference sequence).

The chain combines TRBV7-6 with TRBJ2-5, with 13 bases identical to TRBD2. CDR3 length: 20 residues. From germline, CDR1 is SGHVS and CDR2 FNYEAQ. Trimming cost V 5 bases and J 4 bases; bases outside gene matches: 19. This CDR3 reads CASSPDPPAGTSGIGETQYF. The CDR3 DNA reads TGTGCCAGCAGCCCCGACCCCCCGGCCGGGACTAGCGGGATCGGAGAGACCCAGTACTTC. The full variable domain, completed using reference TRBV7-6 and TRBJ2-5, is GAGVSQSPRYKVTKRGQDVALRCDPISGHVSLYWYRQALGQGPEFLTYFNYEAQQDKSGLPNDRFSAERPEGSISTLTIQRTEQRDSAMYRCASSPDPPAGTSGIGETQYFGPGTRLLVL.

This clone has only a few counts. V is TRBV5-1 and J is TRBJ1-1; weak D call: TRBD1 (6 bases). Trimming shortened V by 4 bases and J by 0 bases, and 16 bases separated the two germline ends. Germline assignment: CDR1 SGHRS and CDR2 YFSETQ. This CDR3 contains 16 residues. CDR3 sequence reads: CASSLDRPFLNTEAFF. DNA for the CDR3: TGCGCCAGCAGCCTCGACAGGCCCTTCCTGAACACTGAAGCTTTCTTT.

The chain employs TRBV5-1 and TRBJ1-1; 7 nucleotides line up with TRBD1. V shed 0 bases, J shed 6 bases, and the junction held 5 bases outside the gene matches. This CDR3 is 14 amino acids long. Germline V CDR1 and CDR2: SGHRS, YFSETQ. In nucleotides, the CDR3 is TGCGCCAGCAGCTTGGCCCCCGACAGGGCTGAAGCTTTCTTT. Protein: CASSLAPDRAEAFF.

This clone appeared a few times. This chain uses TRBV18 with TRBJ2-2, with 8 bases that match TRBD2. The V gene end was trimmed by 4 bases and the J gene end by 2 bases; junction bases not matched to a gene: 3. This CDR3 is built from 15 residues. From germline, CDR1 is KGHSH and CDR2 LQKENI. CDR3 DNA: TGTGCCAGCTCACTTAGGACTAGCAACACCGGGGAGCTGTTTTTT. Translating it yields CASSLRTSNTGELFF. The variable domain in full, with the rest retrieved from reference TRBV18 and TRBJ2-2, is NAGVMQNPRHLVRRRGQEARLRCSPMKGHSHVYWYRQLPEEGLKFMVYLQKENIIDESGMPKERFSAEFPKEGPSILRIQQVVRGDSAAYFCASSLRTSNTGELFFGEGSRLTVL.

The CDR3 sequence is CASSLRRPSGERYNEQFF. The DNA for the CDR3 is TGTGCCAGCTCCCTAAGACGGCCTAGCGGGGAAAGATACAATGAGCAGTTCTTC. The genes are TRBV18 and TRBJ2-1; the match to TRBD2 covers 9 bases. The CDR3 length is 18 residues. The trim removed 6 bases at V and 4 bases at J, leaving 16 bases unmatched. Germline CDR1 is KGHSH and CDR2 is LQKENI.

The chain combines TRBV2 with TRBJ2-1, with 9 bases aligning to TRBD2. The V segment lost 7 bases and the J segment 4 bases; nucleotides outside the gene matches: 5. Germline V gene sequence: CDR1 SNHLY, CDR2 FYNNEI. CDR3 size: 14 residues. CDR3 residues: CASIGTSQYNEQFF. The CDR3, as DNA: TGTGCCAGCATAGGGACTAGCCAGTACAATGAGCAGTTCTTC.

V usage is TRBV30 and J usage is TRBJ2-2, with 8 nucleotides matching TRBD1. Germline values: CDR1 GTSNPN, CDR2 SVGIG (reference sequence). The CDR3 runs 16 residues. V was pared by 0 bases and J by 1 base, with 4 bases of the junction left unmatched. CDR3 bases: TGTGCCTGGAGTGTTTCCGGGACAGGGAACACCGGGGAGCTGTTTTTT. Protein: CAWSVSGTGNTGELFF. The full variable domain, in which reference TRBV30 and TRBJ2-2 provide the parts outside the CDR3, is SQTIHQWPATLVQPVGSPLSLECTVEGTSNPNLYWYRQAAGRGLQLLFYSVGIGQISSEVPQNLSASRPQDRQFILSSKKLLLSDSGFYLCAWSVSGTGNTGELFFGEGSRLTVL.

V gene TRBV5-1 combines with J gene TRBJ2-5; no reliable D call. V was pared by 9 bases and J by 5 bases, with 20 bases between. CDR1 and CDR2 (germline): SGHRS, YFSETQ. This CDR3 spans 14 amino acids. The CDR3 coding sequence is TGCGCCACCCGGCCCGCGGCCACCGGGGAGACCCAGTACTTC. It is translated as CATRPAATGETQYF.

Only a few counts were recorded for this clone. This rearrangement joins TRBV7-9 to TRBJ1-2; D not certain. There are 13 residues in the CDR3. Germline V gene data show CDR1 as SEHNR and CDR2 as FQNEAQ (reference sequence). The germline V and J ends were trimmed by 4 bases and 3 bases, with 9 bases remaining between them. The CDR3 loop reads CASSSRADYGYTF. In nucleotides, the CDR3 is TGTGCCAGCAGCTCGCGGGCCGACTATGGCTACACCTTC.

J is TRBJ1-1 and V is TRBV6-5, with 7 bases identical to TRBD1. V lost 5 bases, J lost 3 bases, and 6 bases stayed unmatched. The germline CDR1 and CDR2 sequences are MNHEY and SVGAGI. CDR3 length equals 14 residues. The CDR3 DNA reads TGTGCCAGCAGTCCGACAGGGTCCTACACTGAAGCTTTCTTT. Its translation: CASSPTGSYTEAFF.

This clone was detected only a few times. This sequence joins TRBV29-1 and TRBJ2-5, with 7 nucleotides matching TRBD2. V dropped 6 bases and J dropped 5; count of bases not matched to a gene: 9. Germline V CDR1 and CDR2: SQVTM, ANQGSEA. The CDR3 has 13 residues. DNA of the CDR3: TGCAGCGTGCTCGCGGCGGGAGCGGAGACCCAGTACTTC. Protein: CSVLAAGAETQYF.

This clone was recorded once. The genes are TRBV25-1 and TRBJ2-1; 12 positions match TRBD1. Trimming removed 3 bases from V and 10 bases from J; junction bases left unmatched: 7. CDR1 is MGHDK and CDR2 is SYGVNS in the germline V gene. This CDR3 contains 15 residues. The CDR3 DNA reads TGTGCCAGCAGTGAGCCCGGGACAGGGGGCCGGGAGCAGTTCTTC. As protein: CASSEPGTGGREQFF.

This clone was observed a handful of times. The CDR3 DNA reads as TGCGCCAGCAGCTTGGCCCAGGGGGGCCCCGGGGAGCTGTTTTTT. Translation: CASSLAQGGPGELFF. The chain couples TRBV5-1 to TRBJ2-2; TRBD1 is a possible D gene (7 bases). The V end was cut by 0 bases, the J end by 6 bases, with 12 bases between. CDR3 length equals 15 residues. Germline assignment: CDR1 SGHRS and CDR2 YFSETQ.

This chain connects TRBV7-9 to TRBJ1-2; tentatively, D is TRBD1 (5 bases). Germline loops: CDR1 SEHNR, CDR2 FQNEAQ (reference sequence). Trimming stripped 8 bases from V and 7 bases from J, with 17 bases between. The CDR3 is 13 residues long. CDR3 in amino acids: CASGPGDYGGYTF. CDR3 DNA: TGTGCCAGCGGTCCGGGGGATTACGGTGGCTACACCTTC.

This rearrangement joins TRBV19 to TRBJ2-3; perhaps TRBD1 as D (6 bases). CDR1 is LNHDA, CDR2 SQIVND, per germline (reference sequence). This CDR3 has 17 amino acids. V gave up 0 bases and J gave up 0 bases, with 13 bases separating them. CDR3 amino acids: CASSIDRGRGSTDTQYF. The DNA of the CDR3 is TGTGCCAGTAGTATAGATAGGGGCAGGGGAAGCACAGATACGCAGTATTTT.